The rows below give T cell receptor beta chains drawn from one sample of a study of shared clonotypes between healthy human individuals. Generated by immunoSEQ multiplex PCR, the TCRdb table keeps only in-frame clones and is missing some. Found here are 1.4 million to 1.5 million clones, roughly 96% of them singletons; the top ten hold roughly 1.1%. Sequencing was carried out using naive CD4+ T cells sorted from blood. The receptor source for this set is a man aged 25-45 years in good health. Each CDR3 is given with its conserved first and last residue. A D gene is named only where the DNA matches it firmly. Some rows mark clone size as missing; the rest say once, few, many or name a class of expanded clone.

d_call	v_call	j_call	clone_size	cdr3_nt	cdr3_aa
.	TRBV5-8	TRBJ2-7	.	TGTGCCAGCAGCTTGGGCGGAAGGAGCTCCTACGAGCAGTACTTC	CASSLGGRSSYEQYF
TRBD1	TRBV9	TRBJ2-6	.	TGTGCCAGCAGCAAACGGACAGGGGGCGAGGCTGGGGCCAACGTCCTGACTTTC	CASSKRTGGEAGANVLTF
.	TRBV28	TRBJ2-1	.	TGTGCCAGCACCCCGGGGCTAGCGAATGAGCAGTTCTTC	CASTPGLANEQFF
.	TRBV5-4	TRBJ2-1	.	TGTGCCAGCAGCTCCCGGGACGCCTCCTACAATGAGCAGTTCTTC	CASSSRDASYNEQFF
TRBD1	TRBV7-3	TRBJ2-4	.	TGTGCCAGCAGCGCGGGACAGGGAAACATTCAGTACTTC	CASSAGQGNIQYF
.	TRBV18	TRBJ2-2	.	TGTGCCAGCTTAGCTAGCTACACCGGGGAGCTGTTTTTT	CASLASYTGELFF
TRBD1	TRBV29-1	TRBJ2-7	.	TGCAGCGTTGAAGAGGGCAGGGGGACCTACGAGCAGTACTTC	CSVEEGRGTYEQYF
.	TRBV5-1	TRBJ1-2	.	TGCGCCAGCAGCTTGGCGCCCGAGAGTAGTCACACCTTC	CASSLAPESSHTF
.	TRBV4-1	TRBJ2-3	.	TGCGCCAGCAGCCAAAGGGACATGGCTCCCATAAGCACAGATACGCAGTATTTT	CASSQRDMAPISTDTQYF
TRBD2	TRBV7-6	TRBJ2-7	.	TGTGCCAGCAGCTTAGCGCCACTGAGCGGGGCGGGAGGATCGAACTACGAGCAGTACTTC	CASSLAPLSGAGGSNYEQYF
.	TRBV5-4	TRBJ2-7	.	TGTGCCAGCAGCTCTCAGGGGTCCTCCTACGAGCAGTACTTC	CASSSQGSSYEQYF
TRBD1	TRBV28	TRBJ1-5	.	TGTGCCAGCAGGTACCGCCCCGGGACAGGGTTATGGCCCCAGCATTTT	CASRYRPGTGLWPQHF
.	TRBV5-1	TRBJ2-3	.	TGCGCCAGCAGCTTGGCAGGAAGTGCGAAAACTCGCACAGATACGCAGTATTTT	CASSLAGSAKTRTDTQYF
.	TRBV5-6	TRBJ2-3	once	TGTGCCAGCAACCCATTCACCTCGTCAGGGGGCACAGATACGCAGTATTTT	CASNPFTSSGGTDTQYF
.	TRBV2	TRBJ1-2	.	TGTGCCAGCAGTGGGTCGCAGAGACCCTATGGCTACACCTTC	CASSGSQRPYGYTF
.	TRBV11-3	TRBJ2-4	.	TGTGCCAGCAGCTCCGGGTCCCATCCAGACATTCAGTACTTC	CASSSGSHPDIQYF
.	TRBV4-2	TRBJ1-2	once	TGTGCCAGCAGTACTTTCGCTAGGGATCCTAACTATGGCTACACCTTC	CASSTFARDPNYGYTF
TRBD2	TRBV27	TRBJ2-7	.	TGTGCCAGCAGTTCCTGGACTAGCGGGACCTCCTACGAGCAGTACTTC	CASSSWTSGTSYEQYF
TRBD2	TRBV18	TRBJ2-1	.	TGTGCCAGCTCACAAAACAGCCCGGGACTAGGTTTCTATGAGCAGTTCTTC	CASSQNSPGLGFYEQFF
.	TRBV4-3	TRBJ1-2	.	TGCGCCAGCAGCCAAGACAGGGGTTTTTATGGCTACACCTTC	CASSQDRGFYGYTF
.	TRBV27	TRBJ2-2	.	TGTGCCAGCAGTTTCAGAGAAAACACCGGGGAGCTGTTTTTT	CASSFRENTGELFF
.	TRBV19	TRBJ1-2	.	TGTGCCAGTAGTATTGGGATTAACTATGGCTACACCTTC	CASSIGINYGYTF
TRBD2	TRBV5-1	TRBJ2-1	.	TGCGCCAGCAGCAAGTCGGGACTAGCGACATCTGATGAGCAGTTCTTC	CASSKSGLATSDEQFF
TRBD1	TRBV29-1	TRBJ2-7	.	TGCAGCGTTGAAGTCCCCGGACAGGGGAGGACCTACGAGCAGTACTTC	CSVEVPGQGRTYEQYF
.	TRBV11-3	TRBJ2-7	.	TGTGCCAGCAGCTCCCCTTTGGGCGAGCAGTACTTC	CASSSPLGEQYF
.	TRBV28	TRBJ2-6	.	TGTGCCAGCAGTTTCTCTGTATCTGGGGCCAACGTCCTGACTTTC	CASSFSVSGANVLTF
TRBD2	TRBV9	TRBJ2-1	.	TGTGCCAGCAGCGTAGGTTCTAGCGGGGGGGACAATGAGCAGTTCTTC	CASSVGSSGGDNEQFF
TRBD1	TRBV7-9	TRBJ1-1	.	TGTGCCAGCAGCCCTGGGACAGGAGGGACTGAAGCTTTCTTT	CASSPGTGGTEAFF
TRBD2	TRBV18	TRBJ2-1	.	TGTGCCAGCTCACCCCGGACTAGCGGGATCTACAATGAGCAGTTCTTC	CASSPRTSGIYNEQFF
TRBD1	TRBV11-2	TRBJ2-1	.	TGTGCCAGCAGCCTCGGACAGGATAACTACAATGAGCAGTTCTTC	CASSLGQDNYNEQFF
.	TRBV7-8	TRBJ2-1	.	TGTGCCAGCAGCTTTTACCTGGACGTCTCGCGAGGCTCCTACAATGAGCAGTTCTTC	CASSFYLDVSRGSYNEQFF
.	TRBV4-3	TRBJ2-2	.	TGCGCCAGCACCCCGGGACTGGTGGACGGGGAGCTGTTTTTT	CASTPGLVDGELFF
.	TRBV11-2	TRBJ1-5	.	TGTGCCAGCAGCACCCTGGGCCTCAAAAATCGCAATCAGCCCCAGCATTTT	CASSTLGLKNRNQPQHF
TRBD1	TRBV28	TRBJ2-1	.	TGTGCCAGCAGGCTCAGGGGGCCCTACAATGAGCAGTTCTTC	CASRLRGPYNEQFF
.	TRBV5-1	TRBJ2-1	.	TGCGCCAGCAGCTTGGCTACAGGCTGGGAGCAGTTCTTC	CASSLATGWEQFF
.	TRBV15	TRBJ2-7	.	TGTGCCACCAGGGAACAGTCGGGCGGCGGGTACGAGCAGTACTTC	CATREQSGGGYEQYF
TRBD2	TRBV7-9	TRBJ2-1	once	TGTGCCAGCAGCTTAGTAGCTAGCGGGAGGGCCGGGGTTTACAATGAGCAGTTCTTC	CASSLVASGRAGVYNEQFF
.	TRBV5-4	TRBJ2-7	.	TGTGCCAGCTCACCCCAGGGCCAACCCTACGAGCAGTACTTC	CASSPQGQPYEQYF
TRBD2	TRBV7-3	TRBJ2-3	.	TGTGCCAGCAGCTTAACCGGGACTAGCGGGGGGTATACGCAGTATTTT	CASSLTGTSGGYTQYF
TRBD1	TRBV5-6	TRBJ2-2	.	TGTGCCAGCAGCTCACCGACAGGGTTTCGCACCGGGGAGCTGTTTTTT	CASSSPTGFRTGELFF
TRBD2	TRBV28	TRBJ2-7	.	TGTGCCAGCAGCCGACCTAGCGGGAGGACTAGTTACGAGCAGTACTTC	CASSRPSGRTSYEQYF
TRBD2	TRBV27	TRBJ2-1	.	TGTGCCAGCAGTTTAACGGGACTACTTGAGCAGTTCTTC	CASSLTGLLEQFF
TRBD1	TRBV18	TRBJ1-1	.	TGTGCCAGCTCACTCTTATCACAGGGGCGCGCGAACACTGAAGCTTTCTTT	CASSLLSQGRANTEAFF
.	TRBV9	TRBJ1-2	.	TGTGCCAGCAGCGTATTTGCGGGGACCAGGGGCTACACCTTC	CASSVFAGTRGYTF
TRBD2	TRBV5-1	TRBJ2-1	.	TGCGCCAGCAGCTTGTGGGAGGGGAACAATGAGCAGTTCTTC	CASSLWEGNNEQFF